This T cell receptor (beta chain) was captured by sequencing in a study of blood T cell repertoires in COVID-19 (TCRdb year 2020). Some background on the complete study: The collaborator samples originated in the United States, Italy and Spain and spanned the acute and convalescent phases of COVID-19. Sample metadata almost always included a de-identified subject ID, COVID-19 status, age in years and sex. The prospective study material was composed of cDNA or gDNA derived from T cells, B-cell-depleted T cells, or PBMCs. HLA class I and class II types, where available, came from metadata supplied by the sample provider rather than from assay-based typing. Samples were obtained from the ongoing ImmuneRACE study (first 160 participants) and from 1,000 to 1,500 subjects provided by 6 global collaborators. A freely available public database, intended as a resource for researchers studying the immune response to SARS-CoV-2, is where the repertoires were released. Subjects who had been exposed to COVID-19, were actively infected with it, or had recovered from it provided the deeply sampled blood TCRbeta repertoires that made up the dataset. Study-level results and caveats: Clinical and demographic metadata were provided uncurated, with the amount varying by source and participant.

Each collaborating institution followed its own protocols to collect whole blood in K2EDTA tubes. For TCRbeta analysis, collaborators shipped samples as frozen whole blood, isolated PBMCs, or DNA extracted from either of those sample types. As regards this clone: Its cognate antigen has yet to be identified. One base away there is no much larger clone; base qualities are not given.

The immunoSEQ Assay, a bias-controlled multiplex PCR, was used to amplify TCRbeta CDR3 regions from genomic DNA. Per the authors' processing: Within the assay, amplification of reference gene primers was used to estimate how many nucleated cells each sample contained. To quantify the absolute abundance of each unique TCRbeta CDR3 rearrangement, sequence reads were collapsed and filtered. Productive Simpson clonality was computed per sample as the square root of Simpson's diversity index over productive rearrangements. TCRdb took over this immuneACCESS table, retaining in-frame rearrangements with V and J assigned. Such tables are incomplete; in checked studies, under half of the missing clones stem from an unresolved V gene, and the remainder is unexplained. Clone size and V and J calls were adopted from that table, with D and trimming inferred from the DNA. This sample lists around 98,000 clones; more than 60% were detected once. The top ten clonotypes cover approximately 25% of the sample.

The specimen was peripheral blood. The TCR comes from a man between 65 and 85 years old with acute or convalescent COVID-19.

The base sequence is TGTGCCAGCAGCCGGACAGGTACCAGCTCCTACGAGCAGTACTTC. This yields the protein CASSRTGTSSYEQYF. Recombination connected TRBV6-2 or TRBV6-3 to TRBJ2-7, and 7 junction bases match TRBD1. The CDR3 runs 15 amino acids, cysteine and phenylalanine included. The kept DNA is CDR3 alone, 45 bases in frame from the first base. The germline V gene yields MNHEY for CDR1 and SVGEGT for CDR2. After removal of 6 bases from V and 0 bases from J, the junction retains 8 bases not matched to a gene.